A single sample is the source of the 24 T cell receptor beta chains below, sequenced in a study of early T cells in non-severe SARS-CoV-2 infection. TCRdb processed the 5' RACE reads anew with MiXCR; each CDR3 protein has one entry. This table holds tens of thousands of distinct CDR3 sequences, 3.5% to 5.5% found once. The sequencing here drew on whole blood, taken at baseline. Every receptor here comes from an adult who was a healthcare worker with PCR-confirmed SARS-CoV-2 infection or an uninfected control (not recorded which).

Many counts were recorded for this clonotype. The chain links TRBV12-5 to TRBJ2-1; 9 positions match TRBD2. V dropped 0 bases and J dropped 7; count of bases not matched to a gene: 16. The CDR3 runs to 19 residues. CDR1 LGHNT and CDR2 FRNRAP come from the germline V gene. Written as DNA, the CDR3 is TGTGCTAGTGGTTTGGTACTAACATATGGAGCGGGAGGCGGGAATGAGCAGTTCTTC. Translating gives CASGLVLTYGAGGGNEQFF.

This clonotype was seen repeatedly, ten times or more. The chain combines TRBV7-6 with TRBJ1-5; D unclear. Trimming stripped 5 bases from V and 11 bases from J, with 16 bases between. Germline V gene sequence: CDR1 SGHVS, CDR2 FNYEAQ. This CDR3 region has 13 residues. CDR3: CASSPRPTSAQHF. CDR3 coding DNA: TGTGCCAGCAGCCCTCGACCTACGTCAGCCCAGCATTTT. The full variable domain, rest sourced from reference TRBV7-6 and TRBJ1-5, is GAGVSQSPRYKVTKRGQDVALRCDPISGHVSLYWYRQALGQGPEFLTYFNYEAQQDKSGLPNDRFSAERPEGSISTLTIQRTEQRDSAMYRCASSPRPTSAQHFGDGTRLSIL.

The chain joins TRBV11-3 to TRBJ2-7; D is unresolved. Trimming took 5 bases from V and 0 from J, leaving 11 bases between them. The CDR3 is made up of 14 amino acids. CDR1 is SGHNT and CDR2 is YENEEA in the germline V gene. CDR3 loop: CASSPHRSSYEQYF. The CDR3 DNA follows: TGTGCCAGCAGCCCACATCGGAGCTCCTACGAGCAGTACTTC.

This clonotype was detected ten times or more. V usage is TRBV7-4 and J usage is TRBJ1-3, with a tentative D call TRBD1 (5 bases). Germline-derived CDR1 and CDR2 are SGHVT and SQSDAQ. V shed 2 bases and J shed 8 bases, with 10 bases lying between them. The CDR3 is 13 residues long. The CDR3 bases are TGTGCCAGCAGCTTAAGGGGATGTGACACCATATATTTT. Residues: CASSLRGCDTIYF. Looking up the rest from reference TRBV7-4 and TRBJ1-3 gives the full variable domain: GAGVSQSPRYKVAKRGRDVALRCDSISGHVTLYWYRQTLGQGSEVLTYSQSDAQRDKSGRPSGRFSAERPERSVSTLKIQRTEQGDSAVYLCASSLRGCDTIYFGEGSWLTVV.

This clonotype was counted ten times or more. The rearrangement joins TRBV5-5 to TRBJ2-1; 7 positions agree with TRBD2. The CDR3 loop spans 15 amino acids. Germline loops: CDR1 SGHKS, CDR2 YYEKEE (reference sequence). The V gene end was trimmed by 4 bases and the J gene end by 3 bases; junction bases not matched to a gene: 7. The CDR3 region is CASSLSSGVYNEQFF. Written as DNA, the CDR3 is TGTGCCAGCAGCCTGTCCAGCGGGGTCTACAATGAGCAGTTCTTC.

This clonotype was found many times. The V call is TRBV20-1, the J call TRBJ2-1; 12 nucleotides match TRBD2. Germline CDR1 DFQATT, CDR2 SNEGSKA (reference sequence). The V and J ends lost 1 base and 7 bases, in that order; junction bases with no gene match: 5. The CDR3 is made up of 15 amino acids. CDR3 amino acids: CSARGLAGGWNEQFF. The CDR3 bases are TGCAGTGCTAGAGGCCTAGCGGGAGGGTGGAATGAGCAGTTCTTC.

This clonotype occurred a few times. The V and J genes are TRBV30 and TRBJ2-1; 12 bases fit TRBD2. Germline V CDR1 and CDR2: GTSNPN, SVGIG (reference sequence). Trimming at V came to 2 bases and at J to 4 bases, leaving 6 bases not matched to a gene. The CDR3 spans 16 residues. The CDR3 sequence: CAWSFRTSGTYNEQFF. The CDR3 DNA reads as TGTGCCTGGAGTTTCCGGACTAGCGGGACTTACAATGAGCAGTTCTTC.

This clonotype was counted ten times or more. The rearrangement links TRBV18 to TRBJ2-1; 9 bases fit TRBD2. Germline V gene lookup returns CDR1 KGHSH and CDR2 LQKENI. The CDR3 runs 16 residues. V dropped 1 base and J dropped 6; count of bases not matched to a gene: 7. Here the CDR3 DNA reads TGTGCCAGCTCACCACGCGGGCGGGAGGGTCTCAATGAGCAGTTCTTC. Protein sequence: CASSPRGREGLNEQFF.

The CDR3 region is CASSLPAVPTNTEAFF. CDR3 bases: TGTGCCAGCAGCTTACCAGCAGTGCCGACAAACACTGAAGCTTTCTTT. This rearrangement joins TRBV7-8 to TRBJ1-1; D gene ambiguous. The CDR3 runs 16 residues. Deletions cut 2 bases from V and 2 bases from J, with 15 bases between. Looked up from germline, CDR1 is SGHVS and CDR2 is FQNEAQ. The full variable domain, rest sourced from reference TRBV7-8 and TRBJ1-1, is GAGVSQSPRYKVAKRGQDVALRCDPISGHVSLFWYQQALGQGPEFLTYFQNEAQLDKSGLPSDRFFAERPEGSVSTLKIQRTQQEDSAVYLCASSLPAVPTNTEAFFGQGTRLTVV.

This clonotype was found many times. The rearrangement uses TRBV7-8 and TRBJ1-6; D might be TRBD1 (6 bases). The CDR3 consists of 14 residues. V was cut by 5 bases and J by 8 bases, with 13 bases left in between. Germline CDR1 reads SGHVS; CDR2 reads FQNEAQ. CDR3 in amino acids: CASSTKRQDSPLHF. The CDR3 DNA reads as TGTGCCAGCAGCACCAAACGACAGGATTCACCCCTCCACTTT.

This clonotype occurred many times. V usage is TRBV6-2 or TRBV6-3 and J usage is TRBJ2-7; 10 positions agree with TRBD1. CDR1 and CDR2 from the germline V gene are MNHEY and SVGEGT. This CDR3 is built from 14 residues. The V gene end was trimmed by 2 bases and the J gene end by 5 bases; junction bases not matched to a gene: 3. The CDR3 DNA reads as TGTGCCAGCAGTTACGAGACAGGGGGCGACGAGCAGTACTTC. It is translated as CASSYETGGDEQYF.

Ten or more counts support this clonotype. The V call is TRBV10-2, the J call TRBJ2-1; D unresolved. The CDR3 extends over 11 amino acids. Trimming removed 5 bases at V and 9 bases at J, with 8 bases between. From germline, CDR1 is WSHSY and CDR2 SAAADI. The CDR3, as DNA: TGCGCCAGCAGTCCATTGGGTGAGCAGTTCTTC. Protein sequence: CASSPLGEQFF.

This clonotype was observed a few times. This chain connects TRBV20-1 to TRBJ2-5, with 11 bases lining up with TRBD2. The V gene end was trimmed by 4 bases and the J gene end by 5 bases; junction bases not matched to a gene: 9. The CDR3 contains 15 residues. CDR1 is DFQATT and CDR2 is SNEGSKA in the germline V gene (reference sequence). The CDR3 protein is CSANPSGRSMETQYF. CDR3 nucleotide sequence: TGCAGTGCTAACCCTAGCGGGAGGTCAATGGAGACCCAGTACTTC.

Many counts were recorded for this clonotype. The gene calls are TRBV7-8 and TRBJ2-1; D gene uncertain. From germline, CDR1 is SGHVS and CDR2 FQNEAQ. The V and J ends lost 3 bases and 4 bases respectively, with 22 bases between them. The CDR3 runs 18 residues. DNA of the CDR3: TGTGCCAGCAGCTTCCCCTACGGTGTAGCAGTCAGTTACAATGAGCAGTTCTTC. Translation: CASSFPYGVAVSYNEQFF.

This chain uses TRBV13 with TRBJ2-7; TRBD1 matches at 8 bases. The CDR3 length is 14 residues. The trim removed 7 bases at V and 4 bases at J, leaving 9 bases unmatched. Germline CDR1 is PRHDT and CDR2 is FYEKMQ (reference sequence). CDR3 sequence: CASTPQGARYEQYF. CDR3 nucleotides: TGTGCCAGCACTCCCCAGGGGGCCCGGTACGAGCAGTACTTC.

Many counts were recorded for this clonotype. The chain has TRBV4-2 and TRBJ1-6; 11 nucleotides match TRBD1. The germline V gene has CDR1 LGHNA and CDR2 YNFKEQ. Unmatched junction bases numbered 11, after V lost 1 base and J lost 9 bases. The length of the CDR3 is 18 residues. The CDR3 is CASSQGGTGGLGGSPLHF. The DNA of the CDR3 is TGTGCCAGCAGCCAAGGGGGGACAGGGGGATTGGGCGGTTCACCCCTCCACTTT.

This clonotype was detected many times. The chain employs TRBV29-1 and TRBJ1-2, with 11 bases matching TRBD1. The CDR3 has 15 residues. After removal of 4 bases from V and 7 bases from J, the junction contained 11 bases not matched to a gene. Germline CDR1 is SQVTM and CDR2 is ANQGSEA. The CDR3: CSVGRTGGDKFGYTF. CDR3 nucleotide sequence: TGCAGCGTTGGACGGACAGGGGGCGATAAGTTTGGCTACACCTTC.

This clonotype was detected many times. The chain links TRBV20-1 to TRBJ2-3, with D tentatively TRBD2 (5 bases). V lost 2 bases, J lost 2 bases, and 11 bases lay in between. The CDR3 is 14 amino acids. Germline V lookup: CDR1 DFQATT, CDR2 SNEGSKA (reference sequence). The CDR3 loop is CSARTRGFTDTQYF. The CDR3 nucleotides read TGCAGTGCTAGAACCCGGGGATTCACAGATACGCAGTATTTT.

This clonotype was counted many times. This sequence joins TRBV11-3 and TRBJ2-5; D remains ambiguous. Germline V lookup: CDR1 SGHNT, CDR2 YENEEA. Between the trimmed V and J ends, which lost 5 bases and 2 bases, there was a span of 9 bases. The CDR3 is made up of 13 amino acids. CDR3 amino acids: CASSPSEQETQYF. CDR3 coding DNA: TGTGCCAGCAGCCCTTCAGAGCAAGAGACCCAGTACTTC.

This clonotype was detected many times. The chain carries TRBV10-3 and TRBJ1-3; 10 bases fit TRBD1. CDR3 length: 14 amino acids. CDR1 is ENHRY, CDR2 SYGVKD, per germline. Unmatched junction bases numbered 3, after V lost 6 bases and J lost 4 bases. The CDR3 DNA reads TGTGCCATCAGAGGGACAGGGGACGGAAACACCATATATTTT. Translating it yields CAIRGTGDGNTIYF.

By sample fraction, this clonotype is medium-sized. This chain links TRBV20-1 with TRBJ1-2; the match to TRBD1 covers 9 bases. This CDR3 spans 12 amino acids. J was trimmed by 8 bases and V by 5 bases; bases with no gene match: 6. Germline-derived CDR1 and CDR2 are DFQATT and SNEGSKA (reference sequence). The chain's CDR3 is CSARDRAIGYTF. The CDR3 nucleotides read TGCAGTGCTCGGGACAGGGCTATAGGCTACACCTTC.

This clonotype came up many times. The V and J genes are TRBV7-9 and TRBJ2-2, with D hard to call. This CDR3 has 15 residues. Germline V gene lookup returns CDR1 SEHNR and CDR2 FQNEAQ (reference sequence). Trimming took 1 base from V and 0 from J, leaving 6 bases between them. The CDR3 sequence: CASSLDGANTGELFF. CDR3 in DNA: TGTGCCAGCAGCTTAGACGGAGCGAACACCGGGGAGCTGTTTTTT.

This clonotype has ten or more counts. Written as DNA, the CDR3 is TGTGCCAGCAGCTCCACGGGGGCTGCCCAGCATTTT. Protein sequence: CASSSTGAAQHF. The chain couples TRBV7-2 to TRBJ1-5, with TRBD1 as a possible D gene (6 bases). There are 12 residues in the CDR3. The V gene lost 4 bases and the J gene lost 11 bases, with 12 bases spanning the gap. The germline CDR1 and CDR2 sequences are SGHTA and FQGNSA. The full variable domain, rest sourced from reference TRBV7-2 and TRBJ1-5, is GAGVSQSPSNKVTEKGKDVELRCDPISGHTALYWYRQSLGQGLEFLIYFQGNSAPDKSGLPSDRFSAERTGGSVSTLTIQRTQQEDSAVYLCASSSTGAAQHFGDGTRLSIL.

There are many counts of this clonotype. The chain links TRBV19 to TRBJ2-7; 13 bases line up with TRBD2. V lost 4 bases, J lost 6 bases, and 3 bases stayed unmatched. The germline V gene has CDR1 LNHDA and CDR2 SQIVND (reference sequence). The CDR3 length is 14 residues. CDR3 DNA sequence: TGTGCCAGTAGTAGACTAGCGGGAGGTAGCGAGCAGTACTTC. This encodes CASSRLAGGSEQYF.